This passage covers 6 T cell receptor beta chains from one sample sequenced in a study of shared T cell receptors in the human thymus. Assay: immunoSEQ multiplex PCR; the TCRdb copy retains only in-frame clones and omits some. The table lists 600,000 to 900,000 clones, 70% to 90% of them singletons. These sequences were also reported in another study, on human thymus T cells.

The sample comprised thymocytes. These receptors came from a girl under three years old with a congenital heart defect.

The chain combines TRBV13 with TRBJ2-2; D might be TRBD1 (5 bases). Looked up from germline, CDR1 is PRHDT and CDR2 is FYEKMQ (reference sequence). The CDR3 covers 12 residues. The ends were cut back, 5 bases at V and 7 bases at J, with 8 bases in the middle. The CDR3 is CASSPRGGELFF. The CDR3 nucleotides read TGTGCCAGCAGCCCAAGGGGCGGGGAGCTGTTTTTT.

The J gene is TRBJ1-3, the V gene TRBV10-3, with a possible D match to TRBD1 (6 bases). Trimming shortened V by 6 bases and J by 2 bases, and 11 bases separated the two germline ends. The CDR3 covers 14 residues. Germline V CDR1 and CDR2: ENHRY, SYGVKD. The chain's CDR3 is CAISDPGAGNTIYF. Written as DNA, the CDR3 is TGTGCCATCAGCGATCCAGGGGCTGGAAACACCATATATTTT.

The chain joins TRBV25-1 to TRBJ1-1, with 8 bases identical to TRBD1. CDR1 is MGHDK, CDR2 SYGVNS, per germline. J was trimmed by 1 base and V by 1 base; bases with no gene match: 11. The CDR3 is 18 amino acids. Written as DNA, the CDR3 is TGTGCCAGCAGTGAATCAGGAGAACCGGGACAGGCGAACACTGAAGCTTTCTTT. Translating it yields CASSESGEPGQANTEAFF.

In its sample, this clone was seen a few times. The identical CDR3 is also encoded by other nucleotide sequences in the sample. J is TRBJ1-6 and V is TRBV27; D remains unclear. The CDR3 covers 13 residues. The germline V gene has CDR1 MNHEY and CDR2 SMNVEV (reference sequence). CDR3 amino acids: CATGSSYNSPLHF. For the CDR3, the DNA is TGTGCGACCGGGAGCTCCTATAATTCACCCCTCCACTTT.

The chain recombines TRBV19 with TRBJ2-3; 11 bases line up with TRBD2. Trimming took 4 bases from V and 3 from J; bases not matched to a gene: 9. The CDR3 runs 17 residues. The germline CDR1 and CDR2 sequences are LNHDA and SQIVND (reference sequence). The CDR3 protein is CASSNLAGGKATDTQYF. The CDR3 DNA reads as TGTGCCAGTAGTAACTTAGCGGGGGGGAAGGCAACAGATACGCAGTATTTT.

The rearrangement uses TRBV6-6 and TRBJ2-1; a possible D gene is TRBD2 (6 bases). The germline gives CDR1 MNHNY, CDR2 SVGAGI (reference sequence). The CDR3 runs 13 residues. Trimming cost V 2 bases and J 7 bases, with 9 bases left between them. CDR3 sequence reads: CASSYGGVNEQFF. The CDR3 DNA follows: TGTGCCAGCAGTTACGGAGGGGTGAATGAGCAGTTCTTC.